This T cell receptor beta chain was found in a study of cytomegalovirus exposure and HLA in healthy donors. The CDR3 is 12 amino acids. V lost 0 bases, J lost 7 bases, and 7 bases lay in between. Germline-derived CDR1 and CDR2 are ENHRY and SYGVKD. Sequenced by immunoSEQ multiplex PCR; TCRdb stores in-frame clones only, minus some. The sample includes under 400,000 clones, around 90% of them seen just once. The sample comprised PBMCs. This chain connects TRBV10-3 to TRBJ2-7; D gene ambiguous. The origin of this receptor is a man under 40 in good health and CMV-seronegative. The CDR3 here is CAISESTPEQYF. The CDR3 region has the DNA TGTGCCATCAGTGAGTCAACACCTGAGCAGTACTTC.